These 21 T cell receptor beta chains came from one sample sequenced in a study of CD8+CD57+ T cells in acquired aplastic anemia. Using genomic DNA as the template, TCR beta VDJ and CDR3 profiling was carried out. Each CDR3 protein is one row after TCRdb ran MiXCR on the reads. The sample yields approximately 200,000 distinct CDR3 sequences, less than 60% seen once. Patients sequenced had flow cytometry evidence of CD8+CD57+ cell expansion. The sample consisted of sorted CD4+, CD8+, or CD8+CD57+ T cells (not recorded which) from PBMCs. These receptors were obtained from a human donor with aplastic anemia.

The chain combines TRBV5-1 with TRBJ2-5; D might be TRBD1 (5 bases). Germline CDR1 reads SGHRS; CDR2 reads YFSETQ. CDR3 size: 16 residues. Between the trimmed V and J ends, which lost 4 bases and 5 bases, there was a span of 21 bases. CDR3 DNA sequence: TGCGCCAGCAGCCCAATACCTAGGGGTCAGTGGGAGACCCAGTACTTC. Amino acid sequence: CASSPIPRGQWETQYF.

Details on this clonotype: Compared with germline, one end of the junction differs, possibly owing to a read error. V usage is TRBV29-1 and J usage is TRBJ1-2; 8 nucleotides match TRBD1. The V gene's germline CDR1 is SQVTM and CDR2 ANQGSEA. The CDR3 has 18 amino acids. The CDR3 loop is CASSSIEGGTGTDYGYTF. CDR3 DNA sequence: TGTGCCAGCAGCTCCATAGAAGGAGGGACAGGCACCGACTATGGCTACACCTTC.

The chain is built from TRBV25-1 and TRBJ1-5; D is undetermined. V lost 1 base and J lost 2, with 3 bases in between. There are 13 residues in the CDR3. The germline V gene encodes CDR1 MGHDK and CDR2 SYGVNS. The CDR3 protein is CASSESGNQPQHF. The CDR3, as DNA: TGTGCCAGCAGTGAATCGGGCAATCAGCCCCAGCATTTT.

Many counts were recorded for this clonotype. The CDR3 loop reads CASRGGRTPGDEQYF. CDR3 in DNA: TGTGCCAGCAGGGGGGGACGGACTCCTGGGGACGAGCAGTACTTC. The chain joins TRBV2 to TRBJ2-7, with D perhaps TRBD2 (6 bases). V was shortened by 6 bases and J by 5 bases, with 20 bases between the two germline ends. Germline values: CDR1 SNHLY, CDR2 FYNNEI. The CDR3 totals 15 residues.

This clonotype was picked up a small number of times. The chain uses TRBV24-1 and TRBJ2-1, with 10 positions matching TRBD1. CDR3 length equals 15 residues. Germline lookup yields CDR1 KGHDR and CDR2 SFDVKD. The V segment lost 9 bases and the J segment 7 bases; nucleotides outside the gene matches: 11. The CDR3 DNA follows: TGTGCCACCGAACCTGGGACAGGGGATGTTAATGAGCAGTTCTTC. The encoded protein is CATEPGTGDVNEQFF.

About this clonotype: An end of the junction differs from the germline gene, which may be a read error. The chain uses TRBV7-2 and TRBJ2-7, with unresolved D. Germline V gene sequence: CDR1 SGHTA, CDR2 FQGNSA. The CDR3 is made up of 13 amino acids. The CDR3 nucleotides are TGCGCCAGCAGCACTCACCTCCCCTACGAGCAGTACTTC. This translates into CASSTHLPYEQYF.

This clonotype was found once. This sequence may be a read error, since a much larger clone differs from it by one base. A read error is likely, as this CDR3 ends without the conserved phenylalanine or tryptophan. The chain links TRBV12-3 or TRBV12-4 to TRBJ2-5; possible D gene TRBD2, 7 bases. The CDR3 spans 15 residues. The V end was cut by 5 bases, the J end by 5 bases, with 18 bases between. The CDR3 region is CASSTSWGGGETQYL. The DNA of the CDR3 is TGTGCCAGCAGTACCTCCTGGGGGGGCGGGGAGACCCAGTACCTC.

This clonotype was picked up many times. This chain links TRBV6-1 with TRBJ2-7, with D possibly being TRBD1 (6 bases). CDR1 MNHNS and CDR2 SASEGT come from the germline V gene. V was shortened by 6 bases and J by 2 bases, with 14 bases between the two germline ends. The CDR3 has 14 amino acids. The CDR3 coding sequence is TGTGCCAGCAGCAAAGACTACAGGGCCTACGAGCAGTACTTC. Its translation: CASSKDYRAYEQYF.

In its sample, this clonotype was seen many times. This rearrangement joins TRBV10-3 to TRBJ1-5, with D maybe TRBD1 (5 bases). The V end lost 6 bases, the J end lost 2 bases, and 11 bases lay between the germline ends. Germline loops: CDR1 ENHRY, CDR2 SYGVKD. The CDR3 loop spans 14 amino acids. The CDR3 nucleotides read TGTGCCATCAGCGAGGGAGGGGGCAATCAGCCCCAGCATTTT. Translated: CAISEGGGNQPQHF.

The CDR3 DNA sequence: TGCGCCAGCAGCCAAGAATGGTCGGCGGACAGGGTTGTTGGCTACACCTTC. This sequence encodes CASSQEWSADRVVGYTF. The chain links TRBV4-1 to TRBJ1-2, with 8 bases lining up with TRBD1. The CDR3 is made up of 17 amino acids. Germline values: CDR1 MGHRA, CDR2 YSYEKL. The junction had 13 bases not matched to a gene; V was cut back by 0 bases and J by 7 bases.

As for this clonotype: Compared with germline, one end of the junction differs, possibly owing to a read error. The chain couples TRBV10-3 to TRBJ2-7; D is possibly TRBD1 or TRBD2 (7 bases each). The CDR3 consists of 13 residues. The germline V gene encodes CDR1 ENHRY and CDR2 SYGVKD. The CDR3 DNA reads as TGTGCCATCAGTCCCAGGGGGGGTCGGGGACTGCACTTC. This codes for CAISPRGGRGLHF.

This clonotype was seen ten or more times. This chain links TRBV4-1 with TRBJ1-5; a possible D gene is TRBD1 (5 bases). This CDR3 has 17 residues. Per the germline V gene, CDR1 is MGHRA and CDR2 is YSYEKL. The V end was cut by 0 bases, the J end by 5 bases, with 17 bases between. The CDR3 coding sequence is TGCGCCAGCAGCCAAGATTGGGGCCAGGGACGTTATCAGCCCCAGCATTTT. Encoded protein: CASSQDWGQGRYQPQHF.

V usage is TRBV5-1 and J usage is TRBJ1-2, with D unclear. The CDR3 has 14 amino acids. V shed 4 bases and J shed 3 bases, with 13 bases lying between them. Germline V gene sequence: CDR1 SGHRS, CDR2 YFSETQ. This CDR3 is CASSPGPEDYGYTF. The DNA of the CDR3 is TGCGCCAGCAGCCCAGGACCCGAGGACTATGGCTACACCTTC.

Turning to this clonotype: This may come from a read error, since a much larger clone is one base off. V usage is TRBV12-3 or TRBV12-4 and J usage is TRBJ2-5, with no clear D. The CDR3 runs to 15 residues. The CDR3 DNA reads TGTGCCAGCAGCTTAGTGGTGGGCGTAATCAATGAGCAGTACTTC. This sequence encodes CASSLVVGVINEQYF.

The V gene is TRBV7-8, the J gene TRBJ1-3; D not certain. V shed 5 bases and J shed 4 bases, with 12 bases lying between them. The CDR3 sequence is 14 residues long. Germline loops: CDR1 SGHVS, CDR2 FQNEAQ. CDR3 sequence: CASSPTGEGNTIYF. The CDR3 DNA is TGTGCCAGCAGCCCCACCGGGGAGGGAAACACCATATATTTT.

This clonotype was picked up a small number of times. With a much larger clone just one base away, this may be a read error. V usage is TRBV19 and J usage is TRBJ1-3; no firm D call. Germline lookup yields CDR1 LNHDA and CDR2 SQIVND (reference sequence). There are 14 residues in the CDR3. In DNA, the CDR3 is TGTGCCAGTAGTATAGATTCCACTGGAAACACCAAATATTTT. This gives the protein CASSIDSTGNTKYF.

This chain joins TRBV6-5 and TRBJ2-6; 7 bases line up with TRBD1. Unmatched junction bases numbered 11, after V lost 6 bases and J lost 0 bases. This CDR3 contains 18 residues. CDR1 and CDR2 (germline): MNHEY, SVGAGI. The CDR3 loop reads CASRGIHGTASGANVLTF. The CDR3 nucleotides are TGTGCCAGCAGGGGAATACACGGGACAGCCTCTGGGGCCAACGTCCTGACTTTC.

The sample holds a few counts of this clonotype. This chain uses TRBV28 with TRBJ1-2, with TRBD1 matching 9 bases. With V trimmed by 5 bases and J by 6 bases, 10 bases remained unmatched. This CDR3 has 15 amino acids. The germline gives CDR1 MDHEN, CDR2 SYDVKM. CDR3 bases: TGTGCCAGCAGTGCCGGGACAGGGCCCCTTCATGGCTACACCTTC. Its translation is CASSAGTGPLHGYTF.

J is TRBJ2-1 and V is TRBV2; 8 bases are a match to TRBD1. J gave up 10 bases and V 4 bases, and 6 bases lay outside the gene matches. The CDR3 covers 13 residues. The germline V gene encodes CDR1 SNHLY and CDR2 FYNNEI. CDR3 nucleotide sequence: TGTGCCAGCAGTGGGGCCAGGGGGCGAGAGCAGTTCTTC. As protein: CASSGARGREQFF.

The gene calls are TRBV7-3 and TRBJ2-5, with 15 bases aligning to TRBD2. The CDR3 is 17 residues long. Trimming cost V 5 bases and J 2 bases; bases outside gene matches: 6. Germline V CDR1 and CDR2: SGHTA, FQGTGA. CDR3 DNA sequence: TGTGCCAGCAGCCCGGGACTAGCGGGGGGACGGCAAGAGACCCAGTACTTC. It specifies CASSPGLAGGRQETQYF.

Comments on this clonotype: This may be a read error, as it is one base from a much larger clone. The CDR3 loop is CASIQGIGELFF. The CDR3 region has the DNA TGTGCCAGCATACAGGGTATTGGGGAGCTGTTTTTT. V gene TRBV12-3 or TRBV12-4 combines with J gene TRBJ2-2, with a tentative D call TRBD1 (6 bases). The germline V and J ends were trimmed by 7 bases and 8 bases, with 11 bases remaining between them. The CDR3 is 12 residues long.